This T cell receptor beta chain emerged from a study of blood T cells in healthy people across ages. The second PCR ran roughly 6 to 12 cycles with a sample-barcoded 5' primer and J-beta primers. CDR3-containing paired-end reads numbered at least 2.5 million in each sample. Each CDR3 protein gets one entry after TCRdb re-called the 5' RACE reads with MiXCR. The repertoire has 900,000 to 950,000 distinct CDR3 sequences, 29% of them found once; the top ten carry roughly 10%. For this clonotype: Because the CDR3's place on the DNA is in doubt, the DNA is left out and the CDR3 is given as listed by TCRdb.

Total RNA, at least 6 micrograms per sample, was extracted from PBMCs. Ends included, the CDR3 has 20 residues. The germline gives CDR1 SGHTA, CDR2 FQGNSA. This sample was shared with a second study, whose subject was T cells of mothers and their children. That study reports: In each mother, TCR beta CDR3 reads exceeded 9.5 million; in each child, they numbered approximately 3 million. Biologically related mothers and children overlapped slightly more than unrelated pairs, a non-significant difference.

The sequencing input was blood. The sequence was obtained from a woman between 35 and 50 years old in good health. This sequence joins TRBV7-2 and TRBJ1-2; the table assigns TRBD1, which was not confirmed against the DNA. This CDR3 is CASSPKVEAFFGQGNYGYTF.